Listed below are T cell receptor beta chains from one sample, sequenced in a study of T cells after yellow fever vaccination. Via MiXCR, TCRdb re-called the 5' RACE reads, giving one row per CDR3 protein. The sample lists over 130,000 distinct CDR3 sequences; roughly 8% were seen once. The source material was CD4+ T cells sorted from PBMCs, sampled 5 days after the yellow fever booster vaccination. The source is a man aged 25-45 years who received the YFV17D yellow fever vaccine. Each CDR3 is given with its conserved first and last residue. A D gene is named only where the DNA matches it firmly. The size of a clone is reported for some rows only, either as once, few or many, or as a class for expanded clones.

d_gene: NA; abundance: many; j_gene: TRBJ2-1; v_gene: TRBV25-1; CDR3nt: TGTGCCAGCAGTGTCGGAGTAAATGAGCAGTTCTTC; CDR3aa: CASSVGVNEQFF
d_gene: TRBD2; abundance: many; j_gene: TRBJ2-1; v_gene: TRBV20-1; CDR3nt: TGCAGTGCTAGGGAAAGCGGGAGGGCCTCCAATGAGCAGTTCTTC; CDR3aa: CSARESGRASNEQFF
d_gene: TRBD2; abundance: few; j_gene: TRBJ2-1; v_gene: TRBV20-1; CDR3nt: TGCAGTGCTTATACCGGGACTAGAAGGATGTACAATGAGCAGTTCTTC; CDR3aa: CSAYTGTRRMYNEQFF
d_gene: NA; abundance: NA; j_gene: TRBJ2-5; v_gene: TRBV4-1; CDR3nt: TGCGCCAGCAGCCAAGGGATTGGCGCGGCCCAGTACTTC; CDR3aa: CASSQGIGAAQYF
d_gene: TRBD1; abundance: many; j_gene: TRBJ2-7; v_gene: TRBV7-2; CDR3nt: TGTGCCAGCAGCCGGACAGGGGGGTACGAGCAGTACTTC; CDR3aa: CASSRTGGYEQYF
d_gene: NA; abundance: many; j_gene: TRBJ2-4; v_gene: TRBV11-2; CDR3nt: TGTGCCAGCAGACCGATTTCAACCAAAAACATTCAGTACTTC; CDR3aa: CASRPISTKNIQYF
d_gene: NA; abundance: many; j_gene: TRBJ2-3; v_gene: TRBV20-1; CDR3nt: TGCAGTGCTTCAGTGCAGTCAGATACGCAGTATTTT; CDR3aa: CSASVQSDTQYF
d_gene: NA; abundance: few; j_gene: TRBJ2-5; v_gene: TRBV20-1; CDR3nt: TGCAGTGCTATTCTGGGGCAGGGTCCATCCCAAGAGACCCAGTACTTC; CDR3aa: CSAILGQGPSQETQYF
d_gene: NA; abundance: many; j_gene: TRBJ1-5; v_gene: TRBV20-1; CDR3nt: TGCAGTGCTAGATCCACCCAGAGAGGTTATAGCAATCAGCCCCAGCATTTT; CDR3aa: CSARSTQRGYSNQPQHF
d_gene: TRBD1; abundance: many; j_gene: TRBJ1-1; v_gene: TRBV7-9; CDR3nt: TGTGCCAGCAGCTTAGGACAGGGAAGGACTGAAGCTTTCTTT; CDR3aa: CASSLGQGRTEAFF
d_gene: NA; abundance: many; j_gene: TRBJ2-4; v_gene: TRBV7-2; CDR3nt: TGTGCCAGCAGCTTAGTCCCAGGGAACATTCAGTACTTC; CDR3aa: CASSLVPGNIQYF
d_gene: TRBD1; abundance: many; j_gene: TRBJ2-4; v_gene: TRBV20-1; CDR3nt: TGCAGTGCAAGACAGGGTGGGAACATTCAGTACTTC; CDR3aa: CSARQGGNIQYF
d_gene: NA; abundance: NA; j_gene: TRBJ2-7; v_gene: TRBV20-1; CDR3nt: TGCAGTGCTAGGACGGGTACATTCTCCTACGAGCAGTACTTC; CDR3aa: CSARTGTFSYEQYF
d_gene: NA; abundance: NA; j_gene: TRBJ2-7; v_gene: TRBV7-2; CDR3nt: TGTGCCAGCAGCTTAGCCGGGACCGCGGGGAGGGAGCAGTACTTC; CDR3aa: CASSLAGTAGREQYF
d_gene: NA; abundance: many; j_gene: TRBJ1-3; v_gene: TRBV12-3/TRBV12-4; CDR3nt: TGTGCCAGCAGTTTTTACGGAAACACCATATATTTT; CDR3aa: CASSFYGNTIYF
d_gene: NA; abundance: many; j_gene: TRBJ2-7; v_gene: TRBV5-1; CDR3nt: TGCGCCAGCAGCTTAGGATACCTGGAATCCGAGCAGTACTTC; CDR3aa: CASSLGYLESEQYF
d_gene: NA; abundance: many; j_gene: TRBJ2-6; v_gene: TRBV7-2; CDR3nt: TGTGCCAGCAGCCCATCCCAGGGGGGGGCCAACGTCCTGACTTTC; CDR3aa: CASSPSQGGANVLTF
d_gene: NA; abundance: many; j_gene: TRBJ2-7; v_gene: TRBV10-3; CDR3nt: TGTGCCATCAGAGAAGAAGGCTACGAGCAGTACTTC; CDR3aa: CAIREEGYEQYF
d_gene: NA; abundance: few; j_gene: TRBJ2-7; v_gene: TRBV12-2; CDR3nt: TGTGCAAGTCGAAAGACCGGGACAGGGTTCTACGAGCAGTACTTC; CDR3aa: CASRKTGTGFYEQYF
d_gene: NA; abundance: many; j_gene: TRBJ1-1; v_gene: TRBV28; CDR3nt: TGTGCCAGCAGTGAGCCCGGGACAAGGAACACTGAAGCTTTCTTT; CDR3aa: CASSEPGTRNTEAFF
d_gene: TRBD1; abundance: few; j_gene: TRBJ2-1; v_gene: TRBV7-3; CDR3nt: TGTGCCAGCAGCCTACAGGGGCTCGTCGATGAGCAGTTCTTC; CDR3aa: CASSLQGLVDEQFF
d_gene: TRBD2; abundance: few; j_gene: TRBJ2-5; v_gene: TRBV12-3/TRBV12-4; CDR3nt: TGTGCCAGCAGGGGCCGGACTAGCGGGACTGAGACCCAGTACTTC; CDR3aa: CASRGRTSGTETQYF
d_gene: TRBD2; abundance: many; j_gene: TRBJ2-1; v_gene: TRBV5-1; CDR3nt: TGCGCCAGCAGCTTAACCCCGGGACTAGCGGGACTGTCCTACAATGAGCAGTTCTTC; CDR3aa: CASSLTPGLAGLSYNEQFF
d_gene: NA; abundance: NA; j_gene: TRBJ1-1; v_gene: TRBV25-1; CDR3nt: TGTGCCAGCAGTGAATTCTCGGGGCTGAACACTGAAGCTTTCTTT; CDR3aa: CASSEFSGLNTEAFF
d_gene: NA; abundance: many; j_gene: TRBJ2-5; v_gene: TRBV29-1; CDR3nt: TGCAGCGGAGGACCAGAGACCCAGTACTTC; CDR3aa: CSGGPETQYF
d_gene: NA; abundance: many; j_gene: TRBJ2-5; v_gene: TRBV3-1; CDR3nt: TGTGCCAGCAGCCAAGTTATAGTCTCCCAGTACTTC; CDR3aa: CASSQVIVSQYF
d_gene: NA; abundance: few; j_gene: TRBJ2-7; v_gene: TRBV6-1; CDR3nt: TGTGCCAGCAGCCGCCAAACAACTACCTACGAGCAGTACTTC; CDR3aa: CASSRQTTTYEQYF
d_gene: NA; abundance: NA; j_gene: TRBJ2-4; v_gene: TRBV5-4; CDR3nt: TGTGCCAGCAGCTTCGCAGGGACCAAAAACATTCAGTACTTC; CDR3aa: CASSFAGTKNIQYF
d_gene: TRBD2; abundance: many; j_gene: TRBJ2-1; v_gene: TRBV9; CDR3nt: TGTGCCAGCGTCCCGGGGACTAGCGTTCCGCGAGCCAAGGGTGAGCAGTTCTTC; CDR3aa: CASVPGTSVPRAKGEQFF
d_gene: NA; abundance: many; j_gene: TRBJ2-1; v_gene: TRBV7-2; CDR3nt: TGTGCCAGCAGCTTAGCGGGCCCTGAGCAGTTCTTC; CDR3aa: CASSLAGPEQFF
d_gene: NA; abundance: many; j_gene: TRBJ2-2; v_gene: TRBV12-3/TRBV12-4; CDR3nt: TGTGCCAGCAGTCCGTCTCTCACCGGGGAGCTGTTTTTT; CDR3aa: CASSPSLTGELFF
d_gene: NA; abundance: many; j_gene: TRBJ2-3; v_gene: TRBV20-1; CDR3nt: TGCAGTGCTAGAGCCTCCCAAAAAGATACGCAGTATTTT; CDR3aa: CSARASQKDTQYF
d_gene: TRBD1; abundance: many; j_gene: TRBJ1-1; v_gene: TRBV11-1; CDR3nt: TGTGCCAGCAGCTTCGACAGGGTCACTGAAGCTTTCTTT; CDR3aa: CASSFDRVTEAFF
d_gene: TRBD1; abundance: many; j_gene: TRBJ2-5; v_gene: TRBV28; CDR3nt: TGTGCCAGCAGTTCACTACAGGGGGCAGAGACCCAGTACTTC; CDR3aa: CASSSLQGAETQYF
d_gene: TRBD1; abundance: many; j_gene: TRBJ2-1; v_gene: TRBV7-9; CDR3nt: TGTGCCAGCAGCCGGACCTCCCAATCAGGGGGCTACGGAAAGCAGTTCTTC; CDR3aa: CASSRTSQSGGYGKQFF
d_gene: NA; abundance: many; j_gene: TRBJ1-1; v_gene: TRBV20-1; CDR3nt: TGCAGAGGGGAAGGCCCTTCCCTGAACACTGAAGCTTTCTTT; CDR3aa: CRGEGPSLNTEAFF
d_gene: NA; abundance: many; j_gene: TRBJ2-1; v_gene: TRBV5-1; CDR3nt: TGCGCCAGCAGTTATTTAGGAGCGGGCCCCTACAATGAGCAGTTCTTC; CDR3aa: CASSYLGAGPYNEQFF
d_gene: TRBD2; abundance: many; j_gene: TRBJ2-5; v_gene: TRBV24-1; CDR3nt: TGTGCCACCAGTGATCGAACGGGGGGGGGCAGCCTAGAGACCCAGTACTTC; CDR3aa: CATSDRTGGGSLETQYF
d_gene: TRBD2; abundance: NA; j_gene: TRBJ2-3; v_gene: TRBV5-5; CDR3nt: TGTGCCAGCAGCTTACTAGCGGGAGGGACATTAAGCACAGATACGCAGTATTTT; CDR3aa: CASSLLAGGTLSTDTQYF
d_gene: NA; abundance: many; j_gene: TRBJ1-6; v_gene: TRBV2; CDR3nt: TGTGCCAGCAGTGAAGTTGGGGGTTCACCCCTCCACTTT; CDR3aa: CASSEVGGSPLHF
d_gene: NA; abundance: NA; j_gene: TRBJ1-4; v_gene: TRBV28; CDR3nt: TGTGCCAGCAGTCCCCCTCCGGGGGGGGGACAAGAAAAACTGTTTTTT; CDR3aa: CASSPPPGGGQEKLFF
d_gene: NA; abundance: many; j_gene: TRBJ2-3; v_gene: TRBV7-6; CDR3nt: TGTGCCAGCAGCTTATTTGAGGCTAGAACAGATACGCAGTATTTT; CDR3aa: CASSLFEARTDTQYF
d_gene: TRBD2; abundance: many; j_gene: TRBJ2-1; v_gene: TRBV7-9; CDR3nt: TGTGCCAGCAGCTTAATGGTCGGACTAGCGGACAATGAGCAGTTCTTC; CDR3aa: CASSLMVGLADNEQFF
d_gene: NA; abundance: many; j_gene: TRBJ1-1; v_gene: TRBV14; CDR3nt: TGTGCCAGCAGCTCCGGGACAGAAGCTTTCTTT; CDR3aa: CASSSGTEAFF
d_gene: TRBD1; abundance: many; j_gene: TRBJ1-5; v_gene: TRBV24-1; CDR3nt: TGTGCCACCAGTGATACACACTCGACAGGGGATAGAAATCAGCCCCAGCATTTT; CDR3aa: CATSDTHSTGDRNQPQHF
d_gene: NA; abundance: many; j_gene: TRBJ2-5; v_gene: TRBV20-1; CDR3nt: TGCAGTGCGAGAAGCCGAGGAGAGACCCAGTACTTC; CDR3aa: CSARSRGETQYF
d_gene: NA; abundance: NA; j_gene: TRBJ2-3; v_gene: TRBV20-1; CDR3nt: TGCAGTTACTATAAGAAGGGGCAGGGTGGAATTACAGATACGCAGTATTTT; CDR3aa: CSYYKKGQGGITDTQYF
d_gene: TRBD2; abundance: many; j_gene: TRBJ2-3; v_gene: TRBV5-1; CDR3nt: TGCGCCAGCGGGCGGGAGGACGGCACAGATACGCAGTATTTT; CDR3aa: CASGREDGTDTQYF
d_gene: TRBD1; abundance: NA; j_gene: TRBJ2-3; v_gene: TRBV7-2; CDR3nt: TGTGCCAGCAGCCCGACGGGACAGGGAAGCACGGATACGCAGTATTTT; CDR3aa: CASSPTGQGSTDTQYF
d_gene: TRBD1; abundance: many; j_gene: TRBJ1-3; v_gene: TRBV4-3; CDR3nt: TGCGCCAGCAGCCAAGAGCCCCCCAGGGGGCCTGGAAACACCATATATTTT; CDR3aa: CASSQEPPRGPGNTIYF
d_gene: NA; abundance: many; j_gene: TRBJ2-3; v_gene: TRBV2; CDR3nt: TGTGCCAGCAGTCTATCTTTCTCGGACCCAGATACGCAGTATTTT; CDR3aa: CASSLSFSDPDTQYF
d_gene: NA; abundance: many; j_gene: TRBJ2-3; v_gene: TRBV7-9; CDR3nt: TGTGCCAGCAGCCTCTGGTCGCTCACAGATACGCAGTATTTT; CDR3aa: CASSLWSLTDTQYF